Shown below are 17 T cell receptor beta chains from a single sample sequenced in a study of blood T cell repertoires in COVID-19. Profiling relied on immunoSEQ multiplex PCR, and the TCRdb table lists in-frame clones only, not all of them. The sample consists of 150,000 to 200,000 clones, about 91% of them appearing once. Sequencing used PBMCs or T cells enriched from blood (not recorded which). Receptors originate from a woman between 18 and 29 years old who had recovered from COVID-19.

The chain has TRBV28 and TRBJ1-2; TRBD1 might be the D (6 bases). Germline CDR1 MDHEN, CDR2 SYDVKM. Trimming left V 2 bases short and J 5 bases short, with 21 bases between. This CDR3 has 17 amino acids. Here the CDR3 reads CASSLPGDSALRYGYTF. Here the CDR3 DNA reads TGTGCCAGCAGTTTACCAGGGGATTCCGCCTTGAGGTATGGCTACACCTTC.

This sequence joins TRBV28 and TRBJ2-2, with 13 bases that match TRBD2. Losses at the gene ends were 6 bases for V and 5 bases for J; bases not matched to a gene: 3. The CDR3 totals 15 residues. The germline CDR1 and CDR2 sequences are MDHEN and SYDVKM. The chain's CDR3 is CASSSGLAGTGELFF. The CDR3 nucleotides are TGTGCCAGCAGCTCGGGACTAGCGGGAACCGGGGAGCTGTTTTTT.

The CDR3 region is CASSLQPSTDTQYF. DNA for the CDR3: TGTGCCAGCAGTCTACAGCCTAGCACAGATACGCAGTATTTT. The rearrangement links TRBV2 to TRBJ2-3; D is unresolved. Per the germline V gene, CDR1 is SNHLY and CDR2 is FYNNEI. The CDR3 length is 14 residues. V dropped 5 bases and J dropped 0 bases, with 9 bases sitting between them.

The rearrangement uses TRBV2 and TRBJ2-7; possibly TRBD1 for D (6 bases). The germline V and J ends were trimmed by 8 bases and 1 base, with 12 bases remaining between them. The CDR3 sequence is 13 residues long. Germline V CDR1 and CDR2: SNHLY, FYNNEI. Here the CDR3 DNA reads TGTGCCAGCCTCCTCACAGGGTCCTACGAGCAGTACTTC. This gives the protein CASLLTGSYEQYF.

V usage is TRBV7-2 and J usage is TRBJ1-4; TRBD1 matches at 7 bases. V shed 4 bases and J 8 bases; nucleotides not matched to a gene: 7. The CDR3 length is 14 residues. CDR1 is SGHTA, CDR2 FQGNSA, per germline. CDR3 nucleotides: TGTGCCAGCAGCTCCGACAGGGTTCAGGAAAAACTGTTTTTT. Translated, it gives CASSSDRVQEKLFF.

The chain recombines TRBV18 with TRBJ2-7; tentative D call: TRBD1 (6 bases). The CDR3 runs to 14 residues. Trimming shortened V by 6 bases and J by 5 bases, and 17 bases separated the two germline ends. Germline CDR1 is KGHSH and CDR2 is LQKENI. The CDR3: CASSLRTDRHEQYF. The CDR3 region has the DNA TGTGCCAGCTCCCTGCGGACAGACCGACACGAGCAGTACTTC.

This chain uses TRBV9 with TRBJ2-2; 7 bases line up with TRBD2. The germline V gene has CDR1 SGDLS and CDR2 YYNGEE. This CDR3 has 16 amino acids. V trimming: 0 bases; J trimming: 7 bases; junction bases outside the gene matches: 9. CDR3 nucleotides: TGTGCCAGCAGCGTAGACGGCGGGAGTTTGAGCGGGGAGCTGTTTTTT. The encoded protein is CASSVDGGSLSGELFF.

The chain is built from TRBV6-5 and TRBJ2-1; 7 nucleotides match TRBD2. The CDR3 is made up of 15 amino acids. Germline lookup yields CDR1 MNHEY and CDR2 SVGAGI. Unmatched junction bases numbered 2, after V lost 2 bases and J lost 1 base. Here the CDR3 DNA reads TGTGCCAGCAGTTACGCGGGAGTGTCCTACAATGAGCAGTTCTTC. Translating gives CASSYAGVSYNEQFF.

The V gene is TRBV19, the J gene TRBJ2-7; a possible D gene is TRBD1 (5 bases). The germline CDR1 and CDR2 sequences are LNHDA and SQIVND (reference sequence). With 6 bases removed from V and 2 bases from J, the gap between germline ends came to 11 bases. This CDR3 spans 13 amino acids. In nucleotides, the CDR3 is TGTGCCAGTAGCCCTGGCAGGGCCTACGAGCAGTACTTC. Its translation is CASSPGRAYEQYF.

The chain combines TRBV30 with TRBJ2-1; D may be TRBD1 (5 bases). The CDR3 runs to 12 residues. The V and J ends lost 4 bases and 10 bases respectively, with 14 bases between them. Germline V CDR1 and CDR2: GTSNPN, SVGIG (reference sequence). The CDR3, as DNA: TGTGCCTGGATGGACAACTGGGCCGAGCAGTTCTTC. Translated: CAWMDNWAEQFF.

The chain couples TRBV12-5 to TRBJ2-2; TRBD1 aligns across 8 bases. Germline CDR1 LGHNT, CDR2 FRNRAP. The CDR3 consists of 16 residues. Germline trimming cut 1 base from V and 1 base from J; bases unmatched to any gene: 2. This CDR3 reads CASGLDDRGNTGELFF. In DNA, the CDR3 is TGTGCTAGTGGTTTGGACGACAGGGGGAACACCGGGGAGCTGTTTTTT.

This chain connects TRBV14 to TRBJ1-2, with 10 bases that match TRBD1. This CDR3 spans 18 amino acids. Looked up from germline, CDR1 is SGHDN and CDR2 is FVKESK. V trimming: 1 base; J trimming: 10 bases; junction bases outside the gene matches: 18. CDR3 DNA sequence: TGTGCCAGCAGCCAAGGTTGGCGGACAGGGGGGGCGCAAAGGATCTACACCTTC. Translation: CASSQGWRTGGAQRIYTF.

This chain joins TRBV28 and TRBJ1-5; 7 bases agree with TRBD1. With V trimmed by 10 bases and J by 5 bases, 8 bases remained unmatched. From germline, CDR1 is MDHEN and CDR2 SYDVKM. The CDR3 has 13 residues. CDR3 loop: CATIDRVDQPQHF. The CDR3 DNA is TGTGCCACTATCGACAGGGTCGATCAGCCCCAGCATTTT.

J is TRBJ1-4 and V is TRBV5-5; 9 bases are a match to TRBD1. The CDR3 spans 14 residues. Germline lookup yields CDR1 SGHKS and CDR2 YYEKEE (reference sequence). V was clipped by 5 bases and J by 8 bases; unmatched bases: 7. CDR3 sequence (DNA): TGTGCCAGCAGTACTACAGGGGGCTCGGAAAAACTGTTTTTT. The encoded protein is CASSTTGGSEKLFF. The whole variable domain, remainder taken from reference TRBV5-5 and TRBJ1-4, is DAGVTQSPTHLIKTRGQQVTLRCSPISGHKSVSWYQQVLGQGPQFIFQYYEKEERGRGNFPDRFSARQFPNYSSELNVNALLLGDSALYLCASSTTGGSEKLFFGSGTQLSVL.

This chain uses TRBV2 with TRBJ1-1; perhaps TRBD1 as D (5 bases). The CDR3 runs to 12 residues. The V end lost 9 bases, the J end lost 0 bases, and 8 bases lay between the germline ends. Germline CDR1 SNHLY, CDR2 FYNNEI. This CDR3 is CASLRVNTEAFF. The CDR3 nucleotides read TGTGCCAGTCTCAGGGTGAACACTGAAGCTTTCTTT.

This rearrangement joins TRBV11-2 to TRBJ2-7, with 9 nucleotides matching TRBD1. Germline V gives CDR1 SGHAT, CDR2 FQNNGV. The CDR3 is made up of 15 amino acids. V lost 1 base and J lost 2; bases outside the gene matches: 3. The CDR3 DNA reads TGTGCCAGCAGCTTAGGGGGGACAGGGACCTACGAGCAGTACTTC. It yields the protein CASSLGGTGTYEQYF. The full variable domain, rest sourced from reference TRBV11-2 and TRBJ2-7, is EAGVAQSPRYKIIEKRQSVAFWCNPISGHATLYWYQQILGQGPKLLIQFQNNGVVDDSQLPKDRFSAERLKGVDSTLKIQPAKLEDSAVYLCASSLGGTGTYEQYFGPGTRLTVT.

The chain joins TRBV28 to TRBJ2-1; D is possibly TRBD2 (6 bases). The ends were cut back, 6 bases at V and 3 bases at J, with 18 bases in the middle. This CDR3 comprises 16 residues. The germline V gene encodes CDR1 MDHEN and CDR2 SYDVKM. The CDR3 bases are TGTGCCAGCAGACAAAAAGTAGCGGTAGGCTACAATGAGCAGTTCTTC. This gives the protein CASRQKVAVGYNEQFF.